This T cell receptor (beta chain) was found in a study of blood T cell repertoires in COVID-19. For the study at large: Material from acute and convalescent COVID-19 was sourced from the United States, Italy and Spain.

Participants reported their clinical history, and cohort assignment relied on those reports. Cohort 3 recovered donors had two negative PCRs, clearance, or symptom resolution. Authors' methods: For nucleated cells, counts were estimated from reference gene primer amplification. Libraries were prepared by immunoSEQ multiplex PCR; TCRdb keeps only in-frame clonotypes and omits some of them. Clonal size and the V and J genes are those of that table, whereas D and trimming came from the DNA. Among hundreds of thousands of clones listed, approximately 89% were seen once. This CDR3 is 15 amino acids long. Germline loops: CDR1 SEHNR, CDR2 FQNEAQ (reference sequence). Trimming cost V 4 bases and J 6 bases; bases outside gene matches: 8.

This TCR was sampled from a woman in her 30s who had recovered from COVID-19. Specimen: PBMCs or T cells enriched from blood (not recorded which). The chain recombines TRBV7-9 with TRBJ2-2, with TRBD1 matching 7 bases. This CDR3 reads CASSSFRGSSGELFF. CDR3 nucleotides: TGTGCCAGCAGCTCCTTCAGGGGGTCGTCCGGGGAGCTGTTTTTT.